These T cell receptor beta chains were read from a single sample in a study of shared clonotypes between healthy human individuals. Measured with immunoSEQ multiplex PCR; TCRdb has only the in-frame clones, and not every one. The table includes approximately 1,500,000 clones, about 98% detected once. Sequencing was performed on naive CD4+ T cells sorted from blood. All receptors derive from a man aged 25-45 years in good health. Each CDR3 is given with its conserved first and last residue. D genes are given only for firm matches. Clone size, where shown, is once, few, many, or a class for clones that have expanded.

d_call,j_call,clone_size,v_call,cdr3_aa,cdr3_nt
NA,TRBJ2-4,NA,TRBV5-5,CASSFGTWRGGENIQYF,TGTGCCAGCAGCTTCGGGACCTGGAGGGGTGGGGAAAACATTCAGTACTTC
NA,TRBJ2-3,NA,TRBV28,CASSLMGAGDTQYF,TGTGCCAGCAGTTTAATGGGGGCGGGGGATACGCAGTATTTT
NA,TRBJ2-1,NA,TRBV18,CASSPAGGAYNEQFF,TGTGCCAGCTCACCAGCAGGGGGGGCCTACAATGAGCAGTTCTTC
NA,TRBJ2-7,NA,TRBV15,CATSRVGGPYEQYF,TGTGCCACCAGCAGAGTGGGGGGGCCCTACGAGCAGTACTTC
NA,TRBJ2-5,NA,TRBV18,CASSPRAGTQETQYF,TGTGCCAGCTCACCTAGGGCAGGGACCCAAGAGACCCAGTACTTC
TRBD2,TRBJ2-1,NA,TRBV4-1,CASSQKTSGRVNEQFF,TGCGCCAGCAGCCAGAAGACTAGCGGGAGGGTCAATGAGCAGTTCTTC
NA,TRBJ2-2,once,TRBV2,CASRPSGAGELFF,TGTGCCAGCAGGCCTAGTGGGGCCGGGGAGCTGTTTTTT
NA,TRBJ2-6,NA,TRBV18,CASSPLRSKGSGANVLTF,TGTGCCAGCTCACCTCTTAGGTCAAAGGGCTCAGGGGCCAACGTCCTGACTTTC
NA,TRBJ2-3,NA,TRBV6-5,CASRPPGISTDTQYF,TGTGCCAGCAGACCTCCAGGGATTAGCACAGATACGCAGTATTTT
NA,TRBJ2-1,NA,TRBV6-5,CASTGGGSHEQFF,TGTGCCAGCACTGGGGGTGGGTCCCATGAGCAGTTCTTC
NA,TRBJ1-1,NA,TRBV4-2,CASSQLGLTEAFF,TGTGCCAGCAGCCAGCTAGGACTCACTGAAGCTTTCTTT
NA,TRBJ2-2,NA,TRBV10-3,CAIRAGEGTGELFF,TGTGCCATCAGAGCCGGAGAGGGAACCGGGGAGCTGTTTTTT
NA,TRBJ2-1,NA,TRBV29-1,CSAHAPPANNEQFF,TGCAGCGCCCACGCTCCGCCAGCAAACAATGAGCAGTTCTTC
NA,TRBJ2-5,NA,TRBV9,CASSVGGGRLETQYF,TGTGCCAGCAGCGTAGGGGGGGGCAGGTTAGAGACCCAGTACTTC
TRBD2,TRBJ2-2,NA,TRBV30,CAWTKPGLAGVTGELFF,TGTGCCTGGACTAAACCGGGACTAGCGGGAGTCACCGGGGAGCTGTTTTTT
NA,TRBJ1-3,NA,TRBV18,CASSPLAGGLTSGNTIYF,TGTGCCAGCTCACCTCTCGCGGGAGGCCTTACCTCTGGAAACACCATATATTTT
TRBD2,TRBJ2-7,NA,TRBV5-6,CASSWSGGIYYEQYF,TGTGCCAGCAGCTGGAGCGGGGGGATTTACTACGAGCAGTACTTC
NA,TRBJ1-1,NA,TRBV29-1,CSVERQLNTEAFF,TGCAGCGTTGAGCGGCAGCTGAACACTGAAGCTTTCTTT
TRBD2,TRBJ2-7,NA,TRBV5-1,CASSQQPGGPWEQYF,TGCGCCAGCAGCCAGCAGCCGGGAGGGCCTTGGGAGCAGTACTTC
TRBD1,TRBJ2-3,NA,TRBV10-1,CASSGTTGEMVQYF,TGCGCCAGCAGTGGCACTACAGGGGAGATGGTGCAGTATTTT
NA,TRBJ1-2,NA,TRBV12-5,CASGHRDGSYYGYTF,TGTGCTAGTGGTCACCGGGACGGAAGTTACTATGGCTACACCTTC
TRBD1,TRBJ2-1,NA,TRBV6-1,CASSARTGEGEQFF,TGTGCCAGCAGTGCGAGGACAGGGGAGGGTGAGCAGTTCTTC
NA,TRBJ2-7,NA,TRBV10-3,CAISDPGGIGSYEQYF,TGTGCCATCAGTGATCCCGGGGGAATTGGCTCCTACGAGCAGTACTTC
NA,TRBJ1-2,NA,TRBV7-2,CASSLAGQRDGYTF,TGTGCCAGCAGCTTAGCTGGACAGAGGGATGGCTACACCTTC
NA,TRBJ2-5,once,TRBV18,CASSPSFGQYETQYF,TGTGCCAGCTCACCAAGCTTCGGACAGTACGAGACCCAGTACTTC
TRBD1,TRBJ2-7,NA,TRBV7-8,CASSFLTGGRYEQYF,TGTGCCAGCAGCTTCCTGACAGGGGGTCGCTACGAGCAGTACTTC
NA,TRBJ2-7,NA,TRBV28,CASSSWGTGHEQYF,TGTGCCAGCAGTTCGTGGGGGACGGGGCACGAGCAGTACTTC
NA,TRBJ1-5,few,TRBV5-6,CASSTRPAQPQHF,TGTGCCAGCAGCACCAGGCCTGCCCAGCCCCAGCATTTT
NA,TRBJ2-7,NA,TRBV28,CASSPGPYEQYF,TGTGCCAGCAGTCCAGGACCCTACGAGCAGTACTTC
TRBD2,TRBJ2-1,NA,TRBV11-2,CASSLDQGGSRYNEQFF,TGTGCCAGCAGCTTAGACCAGGGCGGGAGTAGGTACAATGAGCAGTTCTTC
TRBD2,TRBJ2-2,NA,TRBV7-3,CASSSPGLGGSGELFF,TGTGCCAGCAGCTCGCCGGGACTAGGTGGCTCCGGGGAGCTGTTTTTT
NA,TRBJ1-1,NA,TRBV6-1,CASSNGHLNTEAFF,TGTGCCAGCAGTAACGGACACTTGAACACTGAAGCTTTCTTT
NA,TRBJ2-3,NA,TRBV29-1,CSVVSGVGTDTQYF,TGCAGCGTTGTGTCAGGGGTGGGCACAGATACGCAGTATTTT
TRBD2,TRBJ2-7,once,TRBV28,CASSYRGRAEQYF,TGTGCCAGCAGTTATCGCGGGAGGGCCGAGCAGTACTTC
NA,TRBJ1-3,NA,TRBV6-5,CASRAGGPGNTIYF,TGTGCCAGCAGGGCCGGAGGCCCTGGAAACACCATATATTTT
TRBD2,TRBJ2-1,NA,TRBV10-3,CAITPTLAGVLFF,TGTGCCATCACCCCAACGCTTGCGGGAGTGTTGTTCTTC
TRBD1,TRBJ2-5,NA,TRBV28,CATDRVQETQYF,TGTGCCACAGACAGGGTCCAAGAGACCCAGTACTTC
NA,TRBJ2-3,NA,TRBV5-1,CASSLVPGQDTQYF,TGCGCCAGCAGCTTGGTGCCTGGCCAGGATACGCAGTATTTT
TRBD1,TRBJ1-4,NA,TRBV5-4,CASSPGQGAEPQKLFF,TGTGCCAGCAGTCCGGGACAGGGGGCGGAACCTCAAAAACTGTTTTTT
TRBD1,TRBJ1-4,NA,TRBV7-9,CASSTRGQGRREKLFF,TGTGCCAGCAGCACCCGTGGACAGGGACGTCGAGAAAAACTGTTTTTT
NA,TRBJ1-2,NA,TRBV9,CASSVVSRGGYTF,TGTGCCAGCAGCGTAGTATCGCGCGGCGGCTACACCTTC
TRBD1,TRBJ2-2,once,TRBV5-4,CASSSGDRRNTGELFF,TGTGCCAGCAGCTCGGGGGACAGGAGGAACACCGGGGAGCTGTTTTTT
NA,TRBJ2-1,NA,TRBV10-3,CAIRSGSGNEQFF,TGTGCCATCAGATCGGGGAGCGGGAATGAGCAGTTCTTC
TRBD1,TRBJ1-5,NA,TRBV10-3,CAISEGQTSNQPQHF,TGTGCCATCAGCGAGGGACAGACTAGCAATCAGCCCCAGCATTTT
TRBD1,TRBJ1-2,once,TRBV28,CASSFPDRGGYGYTF,TGTGCCAGCAGTTTTCCCGACAGGGGAGGATATGGCTACACCTTC
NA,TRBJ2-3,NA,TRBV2,CASSPRLGLGTDTQYF,TGTGCCAGCAGTCCCCGACTGGGGCTTGGCACAGATACGCAGTATTTT
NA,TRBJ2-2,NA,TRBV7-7,CASSKREVTNTGELFF,TGTGCCAGCAGCAAGAGAGAAGTCACGAACACCGGGGAGCTGTTTTTT
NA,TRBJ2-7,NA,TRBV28,CASSQDRYEQYF,TGTGCCAGCAGTCAAGACCGCTACGAGCAGTACTTC
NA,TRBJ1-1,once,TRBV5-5,CASSLEGGYGTEAFF,TGTGCCAGCAGCTTGGAAGGGGGGTATGGAACTGAAGCTTTCTTT
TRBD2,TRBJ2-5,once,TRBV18,CASSPLGPSGKETQYF,TGTGCCAGCTCACCACTGGGGCCTAGCGGGAAAGAGACCCAGTACTTC
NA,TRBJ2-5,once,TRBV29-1,CSVPMGETQYF,TGCAGCGTTCCCATGGGTGAGACCCAGTACTTC
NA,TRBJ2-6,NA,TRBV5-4,CASSLGGHSSGANVLTF,TGTGCCAGCAGCTTGGGAGGACACAGCTCTGGGGCCAACGTCCTGACTTTC
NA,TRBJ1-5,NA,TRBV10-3,CAISESLIWGAEGSNQPQHF,TGTGCCATCAGTGAGTCGTTGATTTGGGGGGCCGAAGGTAGCAATCAGCCCCAGCATTTT
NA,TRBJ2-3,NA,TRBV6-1,CASHNGETDTQYF,TGTGCCAGTCATAATGGCGAGACAGATACGCAGTATTTT